Presented here are 14 T cell receptor beta chains from one specimen sequenced in a study of cytomegalovirus exposure and HLA in healthy donors. The PCR used 60 Vbeta and 13 Jbeta primers. Clones were read by immunoSEQ multiplex PCR, and TCRdb kept only the in-frame ones, dropping some. The sample comprises about 140,000 clones, about 78% of which are singletons, and 6.8% rests with the top ten. Sequencing was done on a sample of PBMCs. These receptors were taken from a man between 35 and 55 years old in good health and CMV-seropositive.

This clone was detected only once. V usage is TRBV9 and J usage is TRBJ2-5; D gene unclear. Germline loops: CDR1 SGDLS, CDR2 YYNGEE. V was trimmed by 0 bases and J by 5 bases, leaving 11 bases between them. CDR3 length: 14 residues. CDR3 sequence reads: CASSVGLGQETQYF. CDR3 DNA sequence: TGTGCCAGCAGCGTAGGTCTAGGTCAGGAGACCCAGTACTTC. The full variable domain, completed using reference TRBV9 and TRBJ2-5, is DSGVTQTPKHLITATGQRVTLRCSPRSGDLSVYWYQQSLDQGLQFLIQYYNGEERAKGNILERFSAQQFPDLHSELNLSSLELGDSALYFCASSVGLGQETQYFGPGTRLLVL.

This chain joins TRBV27 and TRBJ2-2, with 10 bases that match TRBD1. The CDR3 spans 15 residues. The V gene's germline CDR1 is MNHEY and CDR2 SMNVEV (reference sequence). The V segment lost 4 bases and the J segment 4 bases; nucleotides outside the gene matches: 3. This CDR3 is CASSSTGGSTGELFF. CDR3 in DNA: TGTGCCAGCAGTTCGACAGGGGGCAGCACCGGGGAGCTGTTTTTT.

This chain uses TRBV18 with TRBJ2-2; 14 nucleotides line up with TRBD2. There are 19 residues in the CDR3. The J segment lost 1 base and the V segment lost 6 bases, leaving 10 bases of the junction unmatched. The germline V gene encodes CDR1 KGHSH and CDR2 LQKENI. Written as DNA, the CDR3 is TGTGCCAGCTCCGTTACTGGACTAGCGGGAGGAGAGAACACCGGGGAGCTGTTTTTT. This sequence encodes CASSVTGLAGGENTGELFF.

The chain has TRBV15 and TRBJ2-4; D may be TRBD1 (5 bases). This CDR3 is 16 amino acids long. Germline lookup yields CDR1 LNHNV and CDR2 YYDKDF (reference sequence). The V end was cut by 8 bases, the J end by 0 bases, with 17 bases between. Written as DNA, the CDR3 is TGTGCCACCGGGTCGCGCAGGGATTCAGCCAAAAACATTCAGTACTTC. Translation gives CATGSRRDSAKNIQYF.

The rearrangement uses TRBV5-1 and TRBJ2-5; 7 positions agree with TRBD1. The DNA end is a closer match to TRBJ2-7, so the J assignment may be wrong. The CDR3 is 14 residues long. Germline CDR1 SGHRS, CDR2 YFSETQ. The CDR3 spells CASSVPDRPYEQYF. The CDR3 nucleotides read TGCGCCAGCAGCGTCCCGGACAGGCCCTACGAGCAGTACTTC.

There are a few counts of this clone. The same CDR3 can be traced to other DNA sequences in this sample. J is TRBJ2-2 and V is TRBV18, with 12 bases that match TRBD1. Trimming took 0 bases from V and 6 from J; bases not matched to a gene: 2. In germline, CDR1 is KGHSH, CDR2 LQKENI. This CDR3 is 16 amino acids long. As DNA, the CDR3 is TGTGCCAGCTCACCACCGGGACAGGGGGCGGCCGGGGAGCTGTTTTTT. Encoded protein: CASSPPGQGAAGELFF.

This rearrangement joins TRBV30 to TRBJ1-5; TRBD1 matches 12 bases. Germline assignment: CDR1 GTSNPN and CDR2 SVGIG (reference sequence). The V segment lost 0 bases and the J segment 7 bases; nucleotides outside the gene matches: 7. The CDR3 has 16 residues. CDR3 DNA sequence: TGTGCCTGGAGTGTACGGGGGACAGGGGGCGGACAGCCCCAGCATTTT. Its protein is CAWSVRGTGGGQPQHF. The full variable domain, completed using reference TRBV30 and TRBJ1-5, is SQTIHQWPATLVQPVGSPLSLECTVEGTSNPNLYWYRQAAGRGLQLLFYSVGIGQISSEVPQNLSASRPQDRQFILSSKKLLLSDSGFYLCAWSVRGTGGGQPQHFGDGTRLSIL.

This chain joins TRBV28 and TRBJ1-2, with 8 bases matching TRBD1. Germline lookup yields CDR1 MDHEN and CDR2 SYDVKM. The CDR3 contains 16 residues. V lost 4 bases to trimming and J lost 6 bases; unmatched junction nucleotides: 13. The CDR3 sequence: CASSSQSRGQWDGYTF. The CDR3 DNA reads as TGTGCCAGCAGTTCTCAGTCCAGGGGGCAATGGGATGGCTACACCTTC.

The rearrangement links TRBV2 to TRBJ2-3; possible D gene TRBD2, 6 bases. With 6 bases removed from V and 1 base from J, the gap between germline ends came to 17 bases. This CDR3 has 16 residues. The germline CDR1 and CDR2 sequences are SNHLY and FYNNEI. CDR3 nucleotides: TGTGCCAGCAGCCTTCTACTAGCTGGAGGCACAGATACGCAGTATTTT. Protein sequence: CASSLLLAGGTDTQYF.

J is TRBJ2-7 and V is TRBV7-9; 10 positions match TRBD1. CDR1 and CDR2 (germline): SEHNR, FQNEAQ (reference sequence). The CDR3 totals 13 residues. The V and J ends lost 6 bases and 4 bases, in that order; junction bases with no gene match: 3. CDR3 amino acids: CASSWDRGYEQYF. In DNA form, the CDR3 reads TGTGCCAGCAGTTGGGACAGGGGATACGAGCAGTACTTC.

The V and J genes are TRBV2 and TRBJ1-1; D possibly corresponds to TRBD1 (5 bases). Between the trimmed V and J ends, which lost 3 bases and 4 bases, there was a span of 24 bases. Germline CDR1 is SNHLY and CDR2 is FYNNEI. The CDR3 loop spans 18 amino acids. CDR3 sequence (DNA): TGTGCCAGCAGTGACCCCTCGGGCAGGGCCCTGACGGGCACTGAAGCTTTCTTT. Translation: CASSDPSGRALTGTEAFF.

This clone was seen only once. The chain employs TRBV5-1 and TRBJ2-5; TRBD2 aligns across 8 bases. Germline assignment: CDR1 SGHRS and CDR2 YFSETQ. With 4 bases clipped from V and 5 bases from J, the junction kept 13 bases outside the gene matches. This CDR3 has 16 amino acids. The CDR3 region is CASSGLSGSIEETQYF. The CDR3 DNA is TGCGCCAGCAGCGGGTTAAGCGGGAGTATTGAGGAGACCCAGTACTTC.

This clone was observed once. This chain joins TRBV5-6 and TRBJ1-1; the D is unclear. From germline, CDR1 is SGHDT and CDR2 YYEEEE. The CDR3 covers 15 residues. V was cut by 2 bases and J by 4 bases, with 15 bases left in between. The CDR3 region has the DNA TGTGCCAGCAGCTTCGAACGGGGTACTGGCACTGAAGCTTTCTTT. This encodes CASSFERGTGTEAFF.

The CDR3 DNA sequence: TGTGCCAGCAGATCTGGACAGGGGAACACCGGGGAGCTGTTTTTT. Protein sequence: CASRSGQGNTGELFF. The gene calls are TRBV9 and TRBJ2-2; 8 nucleotides agree with TRBD1. The CDR3 loop spans 15 amino acids. The junction had 4 bases not matched to a gene; V was cut back by 5 bases and J by 1 base. Germline-derived CDR1 and CDR2 are SGDLS and YYNGEE.